This is a list of T cell receptor beta chains from one sample in a study of metastatic and nonmetastatic thyroid tumors. TCRdb reanalyzed the PCR reads via MiXCR. This table has about 40,000 clones, about 17% appearing once. Sequenced: tumor tissue. All receptors derive from a female donor with papillary thyroid cancer or a benign thyroid nodule (not recorded which). Some clones in this sample may be carry-over from other donors' samples. Both conserved end residues are part of each CDR3. Fields, in order: J gene, D gene, V gene, clone size, CDR3 length, CDR3 DNA, CDR3 protein. D genes are given only for firm matches. Only part of the rows carry a size: once, few, many, or a class if the clone is expanded.

TRBJ1-2 | . | TRBV29-1 | many | 14 | TGCAGCGTTGAAATACTGGGGAGGGTCGGTGGCTACACCTTC | CSVEILGRVGGYTF
TRBJ1-4 | . | TRBV18 | many | 12 | TGTGCCAGCTCATTAGGCGGTGAAAAACTGTTTTTT | CASSLGGEKLFF
TRBJ1-6 | TRBD1 | TRBV30 | many | 14 | TGTGCCTGGAGTGTGACAGGGATTAATTCACCCCTCCACTTT | CAWSVTGINSPLHF
TRBJ1-2 | . | TRBV9 | many | 16 | TGTGCCAGCAGCGCGACCCCAGGGGCAGCTAACTATGGCTACACCTTC | CASSATPGAANYGYTF
TRBJ2-1 | TRBD2 | TRBV20-1 | many | 16 | TGCAGTGCTAGACTAGCGGGAGTAAAAGTCTACAATGAGCAGTTCTTC | CSARLAGVKVYNEQFF
TRBJ2-7 | TRBD2 | TRBV20-1 | many | 15 | TGCAGTGCTAAGATTACTAGCGGGGGGGGCTACGAGCAGTACTTC | CSAKITSGGGYEQYF
TRBJ2-5 | TRBD2 | TRBV20-1 | many | 14 | TGCAGTGCTAGACGAACAGCGGGAGAGGAGACCCAGTACTTC | CSARRTAGEETQYF
TRBJ1-4 | . | TRBV10-3 | . | 14 | TGTGCCATCAGTCCGGCCGAAAATAATGAAAAACTGTTTTTT | CAISPAENNEKLFF
TRBJ2-7 | TRBD2 | TRBV5-1 | . | 18 | TGCGCCAGCAGCTTGTCCGCCGGGGCTAGCGGGATTGTGTACGAGCAGTACTTC | CASSLSAGASGIVYEQYF
TRBJ2-7 | TRBD2 | TRBV5-6 | . | 16 | TGTGCCAGCAGCCCAGGAGGACTAGCGGGGGACTACGAGCATTACTTC | CASSPGGLAGDYEHYF
TRBJ2-2 | TRBD2 | TRBV4-2 | many | 16 | TGTGCCAGCAGCTTAGTGACTAGCGGAGCCACCGGGGAGCTGTTTTTT | CASSLVTSGATGELFF
TRBJ2-6 | . | TRBV5-8 | many | 19 | TGTGCCAGCAGCTCCAGAGGCGGGACAGCATCCTCTGGGGCCAACGTCCTGACTTTC | CASSSRGGTASSGANVLTF
TRBJ1-4 | . | TRBV28 | many | 11 | TGTGCCAGCAGGTATATGGAAAAACTGTTTTTT | CASRYMEKLFF
TRBJ2-7 | TRBD2 | TRBV11-3 | . | 16 | TGTGCCAGCAGCCCCTTCCGGGAGGGCCCAAGTTACGAGCAGTACTTC | CASSPFREGPSYEQYF
TRBJ1-1 | . | TRBV3-1 | many | 14 | TGTGCCAGCAGCGTCCTCGGGGGGGACACTGAAGCTTTCTTT | CASSVLGGDTEAFF
TRBJ1-1 | . | TRBV30 | many | 11 | TGTGCCTGGAGGGTTAACACTGAAGCTTTCTTT | CAWRVNTEAFF
TRBJ1-2 | . | TRBV6-5 | many | 13 | TGTGCCAGCAGTTACAGGGATAACTATGGCTACACCTTC | CASSYRDNYGYTF
TRBJ2-2 | TRBD2 | TRBV5-1 | many | 16 | TGCGCCAGCAGCTTGTGGTCGGGAGGGGATACCGGGGAGCTGTTTTTT | CASSLWSGGDTGELFF
TRBJ2-5 | . | TRBV6-1 | many | 17 | TGTGCCAGCAGTGAAGCTGGAGGGGGGACCAAAAGAGGGACCCAGTACTTC | CASSEAGGGTKRGTQYF
TRBJ1-4 | TRBD1 | TRBV20-1 | many | 14 | TGCAGTGCTAGAGGACAGGGAAGTCATGAAAAACTGTTTTTT | CSARGQGSHEKLFF
TRBJ2-3 | TRBD2 | TRBV9 | many | 17 | TGTGCCAGCAGCGTGGTTATGGCGGGAGGAGGTGCAGATACGCAGTATTTT | CASSVVMAGGGADTQYF
TRBJ2-1 | TRBD2 | TRBV3-1 | many | 17 | TGTGCCAGCAGCTACCAGACTAGCGGGAAACCCTACAATGAGCAGTTCTTC | CASSYQTSGKPYNEQFF
TRBJ2-6 | . | TRBV19 | many | 15 | TGTGCCAGTGGGCAGGATAGCTCTGGGGCCAACGTCCTGACTTTC | CASGQDSSGANVLTF
TRBJ2-5 | . | TRBV28 | many | 16 | TGTGCCAGCAGTTTCCGCGGGAGAGAGGGGGAAGAGACCCAGTACTTC | CASSFRGREGEETQYF
TRBJ2-2 | TRBD2 | TRBV30 | many | 16 | TGTGCCTGGAGTAGGCTAGCGGGTAGATTCACCGGGGAGCTGTTTTTT | CAWSRLAGRFTGELFF
TRBJ2-7 | . | TRBV7-2 | many | 15 | TGTGCCAGCAGCTTAGTTCACCAGGGACCCTACGAGCAGTACTTC | CASSLVHQGPYEQYF
TRBJ2-3 | . | TRBV6-1 | few | 15 | TGTGCCATCACTGATGGTGCAGCGGGCACAGATACGCAGTATTTT | CAITDGAAGTDTQYF
TRBJ2-1 | . | TRBV5-1 | many | 15 | TGCGCCAGCAGCTTCACCGCGTCGAGCTTCACTGAGCAGTTCTTC | CASSFTASSFTEQFF
TRBJ2-7 | . | TRBV20-1 | . | 15 | TGCAGTGCTAGAGATTCAGGGGGGGGGACCTACGAGCAGTACTTC | CSARDSGGGTYEQYF
TRBJ2-7 | TRBD1 | TRBV9 | many | 14 | TGTGCCAGCAGCAACCCGGGACAGGGCTACGAGCAGTACTTC | CASSNPGQGYEQYF
TRBJ2-7 | . | TRBV20-1 | many | 11 | TGCAGTGCAAGGACAGTGGTCGAGCAGTACTTC | CSARTVVEQYF
TRBJ2-2 | . | TRBV12-3/TRBV12-4 | . | 14 | TGTGCATGCAGTTTAACAGGGAAAACCGGGGAGCTGTTTTTT | CACSLTGKTGELFF
TRBJ1-5 | . | TRBV4-3 | . | 13 | TGCGCCAGCAGCAAAGATCCCGGTCAGCCCCAGCATTTT | CASSKDPGQPQHF
TRBJ2-3 | TRBD2 | TRBV5-1 | many | 18 | TGCGCCAGCAGCTCGGGACTAGCGGGAGGGCCAATCACAGATACGCAGTATTTT | CASSSGLAGGPITDTQYF
TRBJ1-1 | . | TRBV20-1 | many | 12 | TGCAGTGCTAGGGACGGGAACACTGAAGCTTTCTTT | CSARDGNTEAFF
TRBJ1-2 | . | TRBV5-1 | . | 13 | TGCGCCAGCAGCTGGTACACCGGGAGGGGCTACACCTTC | CASSWYTGRGYTF
TRBJ2-7 | . | TRBV2 | few | 15 | TGTGCCAGCAGCCTGGGGGGGACAGTGGGCTCCGAGCAGTACTTC | CASSLGGTVGSEQYF
TRBJ2-1 | . | TRBV20-1 | . | 15 | TGCAGTGCTACGGGTGAGGGGTCATACTACAATGAGCAGTTCTTC | CSATGEGSYYNEQFF
TRBJ2-6 | TRBD2 | TRBV4-1 | many | 17 | TGCGCCAGCAGCCGCTTAGCGGGAGCGGAAGGGGCCAACGTCCTGACTTTC | CASSRLAGAEGANVLTF
TRBJ2-5 | . | TRBV6-1 | many | 14 | TGTGCCAGCAGGCGCCACAGGGTCCAAGAGACCCAGTACTTC | CASRRHRVQETQYF
TRBJ2-2 | . | TRBV20-1 | many | 14 | TGCAGTGCTAGAGTTCGACAGACCACCGGGGAGCTGTTTTTT | CSARVRQTTGELFF
TRBJ2-7 | TRBD1 | TRBV18 | . | 13 | TGTGCAAGCTCACCGACAGGGGTTCACGAGCAGTACTTC | CASSPTGVHEQYF
TRBJ2-1 | . | TRBV4-3 | many | 16 | TGCGCCAGCAGCCAAGATGTCGGCCAGGGATACAATGAGCAGTTCTTC | CASSQDVGQGYNEQFF
TRBJ2-3 | TRBD1 | TRBV19 | many | 14 | TGTGCCAGTAGTCGGACAGGGAACAATCAGCCCCAGTATTTT | CASSRTGNNQPQYF
TRBJ2-3 | . | TRBV30 | . | 13 | TGTGCCTGGAGCCCGGACAGCACAGATACGCAGTATTTT | CAWSPDSTDTQYF
TRBJ2-1 | . | TRBV3-1 | many | 15 | TGTGCCAGCAGCCAAGGACACGGAGGTCGCAATGAGCAGTTCTTC | CASSQGHGGRNEQFF
TRBJ2-7 | TRBD2 | TRBV6-2/TRBV6-3 | medium-sized | 13 | TGTGCCAGCAGTTACGGGACTAGCGGCGAGCAGTACTTC | CASSYGTSGEQYF
TRBJ1-2 | . | TRBV4-1 | many | 15 | TGCGCCAGCAGCCAAGTCTTCGGGGGGCGCTCTGGCTACACCTTC | CASSQVFGGRSGYTF
TRBJ1-5 | . | TRBV7-9 | many | 14 | TGTGCCAGCAGCTTCGGTGGGGATCGCCAGCCCCAGCATTTT | CASSFGGDRQPQHF
TRBJ2-7 | . | TRBV6-1 | . | 15 | TGTGCCAGCAGTGGCCGTGATTTCTTCATCTACGAGCAGTACTTC | CASSGRDFFIYEQYF
TRBJ2-2 | . | TRBV2 | many | 14 | TGTGCCAGCAGTGGGAGGCTAGGGGCCGGGGAGCTGTTTTTT | CASSGRLGAGELFF